One and the same sample provided the 17 T cell receptor beta chains below, sequenced in a study of technical replicates of blood from four donors (TCRdb year 2017). Libraries came from the immunoSEQ multiplex PCR assay. TCRdb limited this immuneACCESS table to in-frame rearrangements with V and J called. A share of clones is missing; checked studies link under half to unresolved V genes, and the rest is unexplained. For this sample there are 64,000 or so clones; 95% to 97% appear just once. The ten largest clones take up approximately 0.2% of the sample. Sequenced: T cells isolated from PBMCs. These receptors were collected from a human donor in good health.

The genes are TRBV27 and TRBJ2-7; 8 bases agree with TRBD1. The germline V gene encodes CDR1 MNHEY and CDR2 SMNVEV (reference sequence). This CDR3 is 13 amino acids long. The J segment lost 3 bases and the V segment lost 8 bases, leaving 6 bases of the junction unmatched. CDR3 DNA sequence: TGTGCCAGCGGGGACAGGCAACACTACGAGCAGTACTTC. This codes for CASGDRQHYEQYF.

This clone has a single count. The V gene is TRBV5-1, the J gene TRBJ2-1; the match to TRBD1 covers 11 bases. The CDR3 is 14 residues long. CDR1 is SGHRS, CDR2 YFSETQ, per germline. The V segment lost 2 bases and the J segment 8 bases; nucleotides outside the gene matches: 3. CDR3 amino acids: CASSLGQGADEQFF. CDR3 DNA: TGCGCCAGCAGCTTAGGACAGGGGGCGGATGAGCAGTTCTTC.

The rearrangement joins TRBV12-1 to TRBJ1-4. TRBV12-1 is annotated as a pseudogene. The CDR3 consists of 14 residues. CDR3 protein: CASSAVMGDEKLFF. The CDR3 region has the DNA TGTGCCAGCAGCGCAGTAATGGGAGATGAAAAACTGTTTTTT.

V gene TRBV27 combines with J gene TRBJ2-1, with a weak D call TRBD2 (5 bases). The CDR3 has 15 amino acids. Germline-derived CDR1 and CDR2 are MNHEY and SMNVEV (reference sequence). Trimming pared 1 base from V and 5 bases from J, leaving 12 bases between. CDR3 amino acids: CASSLLGGPDNEQFF. CDR3 bases: TGTGCCAGCAGTTTATTGGGCGGGCCTGACAATGAGCAGTTCTTC.

V and J are TRBV5-1 and TRBJ1-1, with 10 positions matching TRBD1. V lost 2 bases, J lost 3 bases, and 4 bases stayed unmatched. CDR1 is SGHRS, CDR2 YFSETQ, per germline. The CDR3 contains 15 residues. The CDR3 loop is CASSFSGTGDTEAFF. CDR3 DNA: TGCGCCAGCAGCTTCTCCGGGACAGGGGACACTGAAGCTTTCTTT.

The rearrangement links TRBV15 to TRBJ2-7; the D is unclear. The length of the CDR3 is 16 residues. Trimming took 1 base from V and 2 from J, leaving 15 bases between them. Germline V lookup: CDR1 LNHNV, CDR2 YYDKDF (reference sequence). The CDR3 protein is CATSRGSGQTTYEQYF. CDR3 DNA: TGTGCCACCAGCAGAGGATCCGGCCAGACAACCTACGAGCAGTACTTC.

This rearrangement joins TRBV15 to TRBJ1-2, with D possibly being TRBD1 (5 bases). Trimming cost V 5 bases and J 0 bases, with 16 bases left between them. Germline-derived CDR1 and CDR2 are LNHNV and YYDKDF (reference sequence). The CDR3 totals 16 residues. CDR3 sequence reads: CATSGRQDSSNYGYTF. DNA of the CDR3: TGTGCCACCAGCGGTAGGCAAGACAGCTCTAACTATGGCTACACCTTC.

V gene TRBV12-5 combines with J gene TRBJ1-1, with TRBD1 identical over 8 bases. Germline V gene lookup returns CDR1 LGHNT and CDR2 FRNRAP. Germline trimming cut 0 bases from V and 4 bases from J; bases unmatched to any gene: 7. This CDR3 comprises 16 residues. The CDR3: CASGLVLSQGATEAFF. The CDR3 DNA reads as TGTGCTAGTGGTTTGGTACTTAGTCAGGGGGCCACTGAAGCTTTCTTT. The full variable domain, with the rest looked up from reference TRBV12-5 and TRBJ1-1, is DARVTQTPRHKVTEMGQEVTMRCQPILGHNTVFWYRQTMMQGLELLAYFRNRAPLDDSGMPKDRFSAEMPDATLATLKIQPSEPRDSAVYFCASGLVLSQGATEAFFGQGTRLTVV.

The V gene is TRBV19, the J gene TRBJ2-4; TRBD2 is a possible D gene (6 bases). V lost 6 bases to trimming and J lost 9 bases, with 18 bases between them. CDR3 length: 14 amino acids. Germline V gene data show CDR1 as LNHDA and CDR2 as SQIVND (reference sequence). The CDR3 here is CASSAAGGGGIQYF. In DNA, the CDR3 is TGTGCCAGTAGCGCCGCTGGGGGAGGAGGCATTCAGTACTTC.

The chain joins TRBV9 to TRBJ2-1; no clear D gene. CDR1 is SGDLS, CDR2 YYNGEE, per germline. V was clipped by 0 bases and J by 6 bases, with 13 bases between them. There are 15 residues in the CDR3. The DNA of the CDR3 is TGTGCCAGCAGCGTAGGGTTTAACACGGGCAATGAGCAGTTCTTC. This encodes CASSVGFNTGNEQFF.

The V and J genes are TRBV18 and TRBJ1-4, with D possibly being TRBD1 (5 bases). Germline CDR1 reads KGHSH; CDR2 reads LQKENI. The CDR3 consists of 14 residues. The germline V and J ends were trimmed by 1 base and 5 bases, with 8 bases remaining between them. The CDR3 bases are TGTGCCAGCTCACCACAAGGGGTGAATGAAAAACTGTTTTTT. This gives the protein CASSPQGVNEKLFF.

The J gene is TRBJ1-1, the V gene TRBV30; D is unresolved. The CDR3 is made up of 15 amino acids. The V end lost 0 bases, the J end lost 1 base, and 12 bases lay between the germline ends. Germline V CDR1 and CDR2: GTSNPN, SVGIG (reference sequence). The DNA for the CDR3 is TGTGCCTGGAGTGTACTAGGTGTGGAGAACACTGAAGCTTTCTTT. Translation: CAWSVLGVENTEAFF.

V is TRBV7-9 and J is TRBJ2-1, with 12 bases lining up with TRBD2. Trimming cost V 5 bases and J 5 bases; bases outside gene matches: 1. The CDR3 contains 14 residues. Germline V lookup: CDR1 SEHNR, CDR2 FQNEAQ (reference sequence). The CDR3 bases are TGTGCCAGCAGCCGGACTAGCGGGGACAATGAGCAGTTCTTC. Its translation is CASSRTSGDNEQFF. Full variable domain (rest looked up from reference TRBV7-9 and TRBJ2-1): DTGVSQNPRHKITKRGQNVTFRCDPISEHNRLYWYRQTLGQGPEFLTYFQNEAQLEKSRLLSDRFSAERPKGSFSTLEIQRTEQGDSAMYLCASSRTSGDNEQFFGPGTRLTVL.

The V call is TRBV19, the J call TRBJ1-4; D not certain. The germline CDR1 and CDR2 sequences are LNHDA and SQIVND (reference sequence). The CDR3 sequence is 12 residues long. V gave up 5 bases and J gave up 8 bases, with 9 bases separating them. CDR3 bases: TGTGCCAGTAGTCCCTCAGGCGAAAAACTGTTTTTT. This translates into CASSPSGEKLFF.

The chain combines TRBV2 with TRBJ1-1; 7 bases align to TRBD1. V lost 1 base to trimming and J lost 3 bases; unmatched junction nucleotides: 8. The length of the CDR3 is 16 residues. Germline V gives CDR1 SNHLY, CDR2 FYNNEI. The CDR3 DNA is TGTGCCAGCAGTGAAGTGCTATACAGGGGTGACACTGAAGCTTTCTTT. It codes for CASSEVLYRGDTEAFF. Full variable domain (outside the CDR3, taken from reference TRBV2 and TRBJ1-1): EPEVTQTPSHQVTQMGQEVILRCVPISNHLYFYWYRQILGQKVEFLVSFYNNEISEKSEIFDDQFSVERPDGSNFTLKIRSTKLEDSAMYFCASSEVLYRGDTEAFFGQGTRLTVV.

Here the CDR3 DNA reads TGTGCCAGCGGCGACGGAGTCAAAAACATTCAGTACTTC. It encodes CASGDGVKNIQYF. This chain uses TRBV2 with TRBJ2-4; no clear D gene. This CDR3 spans 13 amino acids. Germline V lookup: CDR1 SNHLY, CDR2 FYNNEI. V was clipped by 8 bases and J by 3 bases, with 11 bases between them.

The chain uses TRBV5-6 and TRBJ2-7; 11 bases map to TRBD2. CDR1 is SGHDT and CDR2 is YYEEEE in the germline V gene. The CDR3 has 15 residues. V gave up 0 bases and J gave up 3 bases; unmatched junction bases: 2. This CDR3 is CASSLVLAGGYEQYF. CDR3 bases: TGTGCCAGCAGCTTGGTTCTAGCGGGGGGCTACGAGCAGTACTTC.